This T cell receptor beta chain was sequenced during a study of control samples from healthy donors and cancer patients. Profiled with immunoSEQ multiplex PCR; TCRdb holds only in-frame clones, not every one. Counted here are roughly 120,000 clones, 75% to 95% occurring once; the ten biggest clones make up under 4.5%. This CDR3 spans 14 amino acids. Trimming left V 8 bases short and J 12 bases short, with 23 bases between. The V gene's germline CDR1 is WNHNN and CDR2 SYGVQD (reference sequence). The gene calls are TRBV10-1 and TRBJ2-1, with a possible D match to TRBD1 (6 bases). This TCR was sampled from a human donor in good health. The donor label of this sample is uncertain. Material: blood. CDR3 protein: CASPRGRGGFAQFF. The CDR3 DNA is TGCGCCAGCCCAAGGGGGAGAGGGGGTTTTGCGCAGTTCTTC.